This is a list of T cell receptor beta chains from one sample in a study of blood T cells in healthy people across ages. One entry per CDR3 protein results from TCRdb running MiXCR on the 5' RACE reads. The sample yields about 970,000 distinct CDR3 sequences, roughly half seen once. The specimen was blood. These receptors all come from a woman aged 55-70 years in good health. Both conserved end residues are part of each CDR3. Each record gives: D gene, J gene, V gene, clone size, CDR3 DNA, CDR3 protein. The D gene is left open where the match is weak. Some rows mark clone size as missing; the rest say once, few, many or name a class of expanded clone.

>TRBD2|TRBJ2-7|TRBV28|-
TGTGCCAGCAGTTCGTACGGGACTAGCAGCTCCGACGAGCAGTACTTC
CASSSYGTSSSDEQYF
>-|TRBJ1-2|TRBV7-2|-
TGTGCCAGCAGCCCCCCCCAGGGCGTGGGCGATGGCTACACCTTC
CASSPPQGVGDGYTF
>-|TRBJ2-3|TRBV29-1|-
TGCAGCGTTGTGCAGACAGACTTCACAGATACGCAGTATTTT
CSVVQTDFTDTQYF
>TRBD1|TRBJ2-6|TRBV4-1|-
TGCGCCAGCAGCCCCCTGCGACAGGGGGGTTCGGGGGCCAACGTCCTGACTTTC
CASSPLRQGGSGANVLTF
>-|TRBJ2-3|TRBV3-1|-
TGTGCCAGCAGCCAATCGAGACAGGCCCCTTTTGATACGCAGTATTTT
CASSQSRQAPFDTQYF
>-|TRBJ2-7|TRBV7-9|-
TGTGCCACGGCTCAGGACTCCTACGAGCAGTACTTC
CATAQDSYEQYF
>-|TRBJ2-7|TRBV4-2|-
TGTGCCAGCAGCCAAGCCGATGGGGCCTACTCCTACGAGCAGTACTTC
CASSQADGAYSYEQYF
>-|TRBJ2-1|TRBV7-9|-
TGTGCCAGCAGCGCCGAAGGGGTAGGGGTCAATGAGCAGTTCTTC
CASSAEGVGVNEQFF
>-|TRBJ2-6|TRBV7-6|-
TGTGCCAGCAGGGACGGCAACGTCCTGACTTTC
CASRDGNVLTF
>-|TRBJ2-7|TRBV7-9|few
TGTGCCAGCAGCCCCTCGCACCCAAGCTCCTACGAGCAGTACTTC
CASSPSHPSSYEQYF
>-|TRBJ2-3|TRBV15|once
TGTGCCACCAGCAGAACCTCGGGCCGTACTAGCACAGATACGCAGTATTTT
CATSRTSGRTSTDTQYF
>TRBD2|TRBJ2-5|TRBV29-1|-
TGCAGCGCCAAGGGACTAGCGGCCCAAGAGACCCAGTACTTC
CSAKGLAAQETQYF
>-|TRBJ1-2|TRBV29-1|-
TGCAGCGTTGAATGGGGGAGATACTATGGCTACACCTTC
CSVEWGRYYGYTF
>-|TRBJ2-7|TRBV19|many
TGTGCCAGCAACGCGGGGGTGGACAGACCGTACGAGCAGTACTTC
CASNAGVDRPYEQYF
>-|TRBJ2-7|TRBV28|-
TGTGCCAGCAGAGAGGGGTACGGGAGAGGCCCCTACGAGCAGTACTTC
CASREGYGRGPYEQYF
>-|TRBJ2-1|TRBV20-1|-
TGCAGTGCTAGAGGACCCGGGAGTGGTGAGCAGTTCTTC
CSARGPGSGEQFF
>TRBD2|TRBJ2-3|TRBV2|-
TGTGCCAGCAGTGGAAGACTAGCGGGAAACACAGATACGCAGTATTTT
CASSGRLAGNTDTQYF
>TRBD1|TRBJ1-4|TRBV27|few
TGTGCCAGCAGTCCAACCCCGACAGGGGAATATGAAAAACTGTTTTTT
CASSPTPTGEYEKLFF
>TRBD2|TRBJ2-1|TRBV20-1|many
TGCAGTGCTAGAGATCACGCGGGAGGTGGGAACAATGAGCAGTTCTTC
CSARDHAGGGNNEQFF
>TRBD1|TRBJ2-7|TRBV20-1|few
TGCAGTGCTAGCTATGGGACAGGGAGTCGATACGAGCAGTACTTC
CSASYGTGSRYEQYF
>-|TRBJ2-7|TRBV12-3/TRBV12-4|-
TGTGCCAGCAGTTTCAGGCGGGGGGACAGGGACGGGACGAGTGAGCAGTACTTC
CASSFRRGDRDGTSEQYF
>TRBD1|TRBJ1-2|TRBV7-2|-
TGTGCCAGCAGCCTGGGGGCGCAGGGGGCGACCTATGGCTACACCTTC
CASSLGAQGATYGYTF
>TRBD2|TRBJ2-3|TRBV20-1|-
TGCAGTGCCCACACTAGCGGACCTAGCACAGATACGCAGTATTTT
CSAHTSGPSTDTQYF
>-|TRBJ2-6|TRBV7-2|many
TGTGCCAGCAGCTTGGACCTCTCTGGGGCCAACGTCCTGACTTTC
CASSLDLSGANVLTF
>-|TRBJ2-1|TRBV21-1|few
TGTGCCAGCAGCAGGTGGGGGACCTACAATGAGCAGTTCTTC
CASSRWGTYNEQFF
>TRBD2|TRBJ2-5|TRBV29-1|-
TGCAGCGTTGAAAGGCTAGCGGGAGCTGAGCAGTACTTC
CSVERLAGAEQYF
>-|TRBJ1-2|TRBV2|-
TGTGCCAGCAGTGAAGGGTGGAACTATGGCTACACCTTC
CASSEGWNYGYTF
>-|TRBJ1-1|TRBV28|-
TGTGCCAGCAAGAAAACGGGAGTTTATACTGAAGCTTTCTTT
CASKKTGVYTEAFF
>-|TRBJ2-1|TRBV20-1|once
TGCAGTGCTAGAGTATTTCGGGGGATGGACAATGAGCAGTTCTTC
CSARVFRGMDNEQFF
>TRBD1|TRBJ2-5|TRBV7-2|few
TGTGCCAGCAGTAGGACAGGGCGCCAAGAGACCCAGTACTTC
CASSRTGRQETQYF
>-|TRBJ2-7|TRBV12-3/TRBV12-4|-
TGTGCCAGCAGCCCGCAGGAAGTGGGCTACGAGCAGTACTTC
CASSPQEVGYEQYF
>-|TRBJ2-7|TRBV12-3/TRBV12-4|few
TGTGCCAGCAGTCGACCGTATTCGGGGCGGGAGCAGTACTTC
CASSRPYSGREQYF
>-|TRBJ2-1|TRBV5-4|-
TGTGCCAGCAGCTTGGAGGTGGGCGGGATCGGCGGTGAGCAGTTCTTC
CASSLEVGGIGGEQFF
>TRBD2|TRBJ2-7|TRBV28|many
TGTGCCAGCAGTTTATCGAGCGGGGGGGACTACGAGCAGTACTTC
CASSLSSGGDYEQYF
>-|TRBJ2-7|TRBV7-2|-
TGTGCCAGCAGCTCACGGACCGCGTCGGGCGAGCAGTACTTC
CASSSRTASGEQYF
>TRBD2|TRBJ2-1|TRBV5-5|-
TGTGCCAGCAGCTTGGCCCGTCTAGCGGGGAACAATGAGCAGTTCTTC
CASSLARLAGNNEQFF
>-|TRBJ2-5|TRBV27|-
TGTGCCAGCAGTTTTGGGTCGGAGGAGACCCAGTACTTC
CASSFGSEETQYF
>-|TRBJ2-7|TRBV5-6|few
TGTGCCAGCAGCGGTCGGGACACCATTCTCGAGCAGTACTTC
CASSGRDTILEQYF
>TRBD2|TRBJ2-5|TRBV3-1|-
TGTGCCAGCAGCCAAGTTTTTGCTAGCGGGTACCAAGAGACCCAGTACTTC
CASSQVFASGYQETQYF
>TRBD1|TRBJ1-1|TRBV28|-
TGTGCCAGCAGTTTAGGGACAGCACCGAAGAACACTGAAGCTTTCTTT
CASSLGTAPKNTEAFF
>-|TRBJ2-7|TRBV9|-
TGTGCCAGCAGCCCTAGCCCCTTACTCTACGAGCAGTACTTC
CASSPSPLLYEQYF
>-|TRBJ2-4|TRBV20-1|-
TGCAGTGCTAGAGCCGGGCCTCAACACGACATTCAGTACTTC
CSARAGPQHDIQYF
>TRBD2|TRBJ2-5|TRBV20-1|-
TGCAGTGCGGAGGGACTAGCGGGAGGGTGGAGGCAAGAGACCCAGTACTTC
CSAEGLAGGWRQETQYF
>TRBD2|TRBJ2-3|TRBV12-3/TRBV12-4|-
TGTGCCAGCAGACATCGGGAGGAAGGAATGCATACGCAGTATTTT
CASRHREEGMHTQYF
>TRBD2|TRBJ2-3|TRBV7-9|few
TGTGCCAGCAGCCCCACCGCTTCAGCGGGACCCACAGATACGCAGTATTTT
CASSPTASAGPTDTQYF
>-|TRBJ2-5|TRBV24-1|-
TGTGCCACCAGTGTGGGTCAGGGGAAAGAGACCCAGTACTTC
CATSVGQGKETQYF
>-|TRBJ2-1|TRBV7-2|few
TGTGCCGCCTGGAACGTCGGGTATGAGCAGTTCTTC
CAAWNVGYEQFF
>TRBD1|TRBJ2-4|TRBV27|few
TGTGCCAGCAGTTACGACCCGGGACAGGCAGTTAAAAACATTCAGTACTTC
CASSYDPGQAVKNIQYF
>TRBD2|TRBJ2-1|TRBV28|-
TGTGCCAGCACTGCAGCGGGAGGCAACAATGAGCAGTTCTTC
CASTAAGGNNEQFF